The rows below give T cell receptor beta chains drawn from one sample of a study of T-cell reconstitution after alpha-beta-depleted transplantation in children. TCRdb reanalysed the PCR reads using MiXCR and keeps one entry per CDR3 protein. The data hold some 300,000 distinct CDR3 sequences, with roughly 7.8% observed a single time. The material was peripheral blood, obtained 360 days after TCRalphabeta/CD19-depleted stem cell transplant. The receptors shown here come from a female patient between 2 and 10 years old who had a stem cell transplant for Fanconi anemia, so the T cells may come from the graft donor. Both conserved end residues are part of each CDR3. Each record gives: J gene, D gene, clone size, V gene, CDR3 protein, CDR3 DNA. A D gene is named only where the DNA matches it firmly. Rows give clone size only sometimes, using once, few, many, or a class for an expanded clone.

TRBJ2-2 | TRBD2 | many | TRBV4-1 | CASKLAANTGELFF | TGCGCCAGCAAGCTAGCGGCGAACACCGGGGAGCTGTTTTTT
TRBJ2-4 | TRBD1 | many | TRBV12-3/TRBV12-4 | CASSLMRTGGTNIQYF | TGTGCCAGCAGTTTAATGCGGACAGGGGGCACAAACATTCAGTACTTC
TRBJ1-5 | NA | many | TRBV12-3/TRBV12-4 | CASSWAGPNQPQHF | TGTGCCAGCAGTTGGGCAGGGCCCAATCAGCCCCAGCATTTT
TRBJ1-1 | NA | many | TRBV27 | CASSFNPEAEAFF | TGTGCCAGCAGTTTTAACCCAGAGGCTGAAGCTTTCTTT
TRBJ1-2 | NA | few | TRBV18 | CASSPYPSQVDYGYTF | TGTGCCAGCTCACCTTACCCGTCCCAGGTCGACTATGGCTACACCTTC
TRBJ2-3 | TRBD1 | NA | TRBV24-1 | CATSGKGAFTDTQYF | TGTGCCACCAGTGGGAAGGGGGCTTTCACAGATACGCAGTATTTT
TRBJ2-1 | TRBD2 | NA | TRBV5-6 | CASRPGTSNEQFF | TGTGCCAGCAGACCCGGGACTAGCAATGAGCAGTTCTTC
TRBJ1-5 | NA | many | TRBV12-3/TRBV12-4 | CASSFAATGGNQPQHF | TGTGCCAGCAGTTTCGCAGCTACAGGAGGAAATCAGCCCCAGCATTTT
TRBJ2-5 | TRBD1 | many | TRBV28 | CASSSGTGGMETQYF | TGTGCCAGCAGTTCGGGGACAGGGGGCATGGAGACCCAGTACTTC
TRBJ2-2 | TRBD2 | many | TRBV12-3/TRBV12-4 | CATLPGGDSTGELFF | TGTGCCACCCTACCGGGAGGGGACTCCACCGGGGAGCTGTTTTTT
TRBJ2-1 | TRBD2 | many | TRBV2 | CASSELAGFEQFF | TGTGCCAGCAGTGAGTTAGCGGGGTTCGAGCAGTTCTTC
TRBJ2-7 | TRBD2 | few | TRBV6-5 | CASSYSTSGEQYF | TGTGCCAGCAGTTACTCGACTAGCGGCGAGCAGTACTTC
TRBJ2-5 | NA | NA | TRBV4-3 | CASSELGAFQETQYF | TGCGCCAGCAGCGAGCTCGGGGCGTTCCAAGAGACCCAGTACTTC
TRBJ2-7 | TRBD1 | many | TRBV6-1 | CASSAWTGREQYF | TGTGCCAGCAGTGCTTGGACAGGCCGCGAGCAGTACTTC
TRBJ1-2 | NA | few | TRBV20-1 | CSAVGASYGYTF | TGCAGTGCAGTTGGGGCCTCCTATGGCTACACCTTC
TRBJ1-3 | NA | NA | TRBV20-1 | CSASNRNTIYF | TGCAGTGCTAGTAATAGAAACACCATATATTTT
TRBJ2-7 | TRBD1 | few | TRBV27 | CASSLRDRGFYEQYF | TGTGCCAGCAGTTTAAGAGACAGGGGTTTCTACGAGCAGTACTTC
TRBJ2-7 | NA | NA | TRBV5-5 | CASSPDTHEQYF | TGTGCCAGCAGCCCCGACACTCACGAGCAGTACTTC
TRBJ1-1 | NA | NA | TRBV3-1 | CASTRPGTPNTEAFF | TGTGCCAGCACCCGTCCCGGGACACCGAACACTGAAGCTTTCTTT
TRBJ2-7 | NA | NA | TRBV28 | CASSYPRGSSYEQYF | TGTGCCAGCAGTTACCCTCGGGGGTCCTCCTACGAGCAGTACTTC
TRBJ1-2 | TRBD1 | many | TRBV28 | CASWTGGAKTYGYTF | TGTGCCTCGTGGACAGGGGGCGCGAAAACCTATGGCTACACCTTC
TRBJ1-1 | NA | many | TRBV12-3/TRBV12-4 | CASSLSELWGAEAFF | TGTGCCAGCAGTTTATCCGAATTATGGGGGGCTGAAGCTTTCTTT
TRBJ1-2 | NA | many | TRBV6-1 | CASRKDGANYGYTF | TGTGCCAGCAGGAAGGACGGAGCTAACTATGGCTACACCTTC
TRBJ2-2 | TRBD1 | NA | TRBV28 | CASSLTGGPGELFF | TGTGCCAGCAGTTTAACAGGGGGGCCCGGGGAGCTGTTTTTT
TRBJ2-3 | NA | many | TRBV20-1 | CSASTYGSDTDTQYF | TGCAGTGCTAGTACGTACGGGAGTGACACAGATACGCAGTATTTT
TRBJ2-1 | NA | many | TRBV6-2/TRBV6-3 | CASRAADGQPYNEQFF | TGTGCCAGCAGGGCCGCAGACGGGCAGCCCTACAATGAGCAGTTCTTC
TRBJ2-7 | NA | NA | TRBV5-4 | CASSLGGIFYEQYF | TGTGCCAGCAGCTTGGGCGGGATCTTTTACGAGCAGTACTTC
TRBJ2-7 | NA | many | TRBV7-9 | CASSYSASYEQYF | TGTGCCAGCAGCTACTCAGCGTCCTACGAGCAGTACTTC
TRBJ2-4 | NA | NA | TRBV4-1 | CASSQAFRNIQYF | TGCGCCAGCAGCCAAGCATTCCGAAACATTCAGTACTTC
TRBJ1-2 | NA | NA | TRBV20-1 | CSAGSEYYGYTF | TGCAGTGCTGGGAGTGAATACTATGGCTACACCTTC
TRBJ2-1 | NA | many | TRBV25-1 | CASSEPGQKYNEQFF | TGTGCCAGCAGTGAACCAGGACAAAAGTACAATGAGCAGTTCTTC
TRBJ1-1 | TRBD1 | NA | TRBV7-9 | CASGGPGQGPSEAFF | TGTGCCAGCGGGGGACCGGGACAGGGGCCGTCTGAAGCTTTCTTT
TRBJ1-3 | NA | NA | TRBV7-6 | CASSNPRGSSGNTIYF | TGTGCCAGCTCCAACCCTCGGGGCTCCTCTGGAAACACCATATATTTT
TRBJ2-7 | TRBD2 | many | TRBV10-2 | CASSDRLAGDRGHEQYF | TGCGCCAGCAGCGACCGACTAGCGGGAGACCGTGGCCACGAGCAGTACTTC
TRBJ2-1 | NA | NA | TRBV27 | CASSFTRSYNEQFF | TGTGCCAGCAGTTTCACCCGATCGTACAATGAGCAGTTCTTC
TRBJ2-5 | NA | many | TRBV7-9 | CASSLVERETQYF | TGTGCCAGCAGCTTAGTTGAGCGAGAGACCCAGTACTTC
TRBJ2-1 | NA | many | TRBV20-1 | CSASRGQGYNEQFF | TGCAGTGCTAGCAGGGGTCAGGGGTACAATGAGCAGTTCTTC
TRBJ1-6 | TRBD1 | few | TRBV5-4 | CASSITGTGVDSPLHF | TGTGCCAGCAGCATAACCGGGACAGGGGTGGATTCACCCCTCCACTTT
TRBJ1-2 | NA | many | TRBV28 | CASSSLRRGRGENGYTF | TGTGCCAGCAGTTCCCTCCGACGGGGGCGCGGGGAAAATGGCTACACCTTC
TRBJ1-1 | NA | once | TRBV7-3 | CDSSFNEVSEAFF | TGTGACAGCAGCTTCAACGAAGTGAGTGAAGCTTTCTTT
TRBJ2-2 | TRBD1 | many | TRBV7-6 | CASSFRQGVDTGELFF | TGTGCCAGCAGCTTCCGACAGGGGGTCGACACCGGGGAGCTGTTTTTT
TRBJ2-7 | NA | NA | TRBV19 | CASKTADTTYEQYF | TGTGCCAGTAAAACGGCGGACACCACCTACGAGCAGTACTTC
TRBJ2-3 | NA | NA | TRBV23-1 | CASSQSVTANTDTQYF | TGCGCCAGCAGTCAATCGGTTACCGCCAACACAGATACGCAGTATTTT
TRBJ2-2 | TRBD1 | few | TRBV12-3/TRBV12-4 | CASSLIGGSTGELFF | TGTGCCAGCAGTTTAATAGGGGGCAGCACCGGGGAGCTGTTTTTT
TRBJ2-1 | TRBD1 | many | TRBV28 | CASSSDREEQFF | TGTGCCAGCAGTTCAGACAGGGAAGAGCAGTTCTTC
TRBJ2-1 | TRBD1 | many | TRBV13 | CASSLPRDRGNEQFF | TGTGCCAGCAGCTTACCCCGGGACAGGGGAAATGAGCAGTTCTTC
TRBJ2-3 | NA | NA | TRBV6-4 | CASSERQGGTDTQYF | TGTGCCAGCAGTGAGCGTCAAGGGGGCACAGATACGCAGTATTTT